This paragraph reports one TCR beta chain. Sequencing was performed with immunoSEQ multiplex PCR; in TCRdb, only in-frame clones are kept and a portion is missing. There are about 120,000 clones in the sample; almost 80% occur only once, and roughly 25% lies in the top ten. This sample was included in a study of blood T cell repertoires in COVID-19. The CDR3 length is 14 residues. Germline trimming cut 0 bases from V and 8 bases from J; bases unmatched to any gene: 4. CDR1 is SGHTA and CDR2 is FQGNSA in the germline V gene. This chain links TRBV7-2 with TRBJ2-1; 7 positions agree with TRBD2. This TCR was recovered from a human donor in a cohort sampled during active COVID-19. The specimen sequenced was peripheral blood. The CDR3 here is CASSLASTSDEQFF. The CDR3 DNA reads TGTGCCAGCAGCTTAGCGAGTACTAGCGATGAGCAGTTCTTC.